The 21 T cell receptor beta chains below were found in one sample sequenced in a study of T cell responses to AZD1222 COVID-19 vaccine. The protocol was immunoSEQ multiplex PCR, while the TCRdb copy is restricted to in-frame clones and leaves out a portion. The sample lists 100,000 to 150,000 clones; 70% to 90% were seen once. The sample here was peripheral blood, taken on day 0 of AZD1222 vaccination. These TCRs come from an adult in good health.

This clone was detected once. The V call is TRBV27, the J call TRBJ1-1; 8 positions agree with TRBD1. Losses at the gene ends were 5 bases for V and 1 base for J; bases not matched to a gene: 3. The CDR3 runs to 14 residues. The germline V gene encodes CDR1 MNHEY and CDR2 SMNVEV (reference sequence). This chain's CDR3 is CASSSRGPNTEAFF. The CDR3 bases are TGTGCCAGCAGTAGCAGGGGGCCGAACACTGAAGCTTTCTTT.

This clone has a single count. The chain links TRBV4-2 to TRBJ2-2; 10 positions match TRBD2. Trimming cost V 0 bases and J 7 bases; bases outside gene matches: 5. The CDR3 consists of 16 residues. Looked up from germline, CDR1 is LGHNA and CDR2 is YNFKEQ. For the CDR3, the DNA is TGTGCCAGCAGCCAAGAGGCTAGCGGGAGTATCGGGGAGCTGTTTTTT. Its protein is CASSQEASGSIGELFF.

There are a few counts of this clone. The V gene is TRBV12-3 or TRBV12-4, the J gene TRBJ2-5; perhaps TRBD2 as D (6 bases). This CDR3 is built from 13 residues. V lost 7 bases and J 4 bases, leaving 13 bases between the germline ends. CDR3 nucleotide sequence: TGTGCCAGCACCCGGGACTCCCCAGAGACCCAGTACTTC. It yields the protein CASTRDSPETQYF.

The chain has TRBV11-2 and TRBJ1-6; D uncertain. This CDR3 region has 14 residues. Germline V gives CDR1 SGHAT, CDR2 FQNNGV. V was cut by 4 bases and J by 5 bases, with 9 bases left in between. The CDR3 coding sequence is TGTGCCAGCAGCTCGCGTAGGGATAATTCACCCCTCCACTTT. This codes for CASSSRRDNSPLHF.

V is TRBV11-3 and J is TRBJ2-1, with 11 bases aligning to TRBD2. V shed 1 base, J shed 0 bases, and the junction held 5 bases outside the gene matches. The CDR3 totals 18 residues. In germline, CDR1 is SGHNT, CDR2 YENEEA. This CDR3 reads CASSLGTSGGRSYNEQFF. The CDR3 DNA follows: TGTGCCAGCAGCTTAGGAACTAGCGGGGGTCGCTCCTACAATGAGCAGTTCTTC. Using reference TRBV11-3 and TRBJ2-1 for the parts outside the CDR3, the full variable domain is EAGVVQSPRYKIIEKKQPVAFWCNPISGHNTLYWYLQNLGQGPELLIRYENEEAVDDSQLPKDRFSAERLKGVDSTLKIQPAELGDSAVYLCASSLGTSGGRSYNEQFFGPGTRLTVL.

This clone came up a few times. This chain joins TRBV11-1 and TRBJ2-2, with D unclear. CDR3 length equals 13 residues. The germline V gene encodes CDR1 SGHAT and CDR2 FQDESV (reference sequence). Between the trimmed V and J ends, which lost 6 bases and 4 bases, there was a span of 9 bases. The CDR3: CASRERPTGELFF. For the CDR3, the DNA is TGTGCCAGCAGGGAGCGACCCACCGGGGAGCTGTTTTTT.

CDR3 sequence reads: CAWSVHENTEAFF. The CDR3 DNA is TGTGCCTGGAGTGTACATGAGAACACTGAAGCTTTCTTT. The V and J genes are TRBV30 and TRBJ1-1; unclear D gene. The germline CDR1 and CDR2 sequences are GTSNPN and SVGIG (reference sequence). CDR3 size: 13 residues. Deletions cut 0 bases from V and 1 base from J, with 6 bases between.

In its sample, this clone was seen once. The rearrangement uses TRBV28 and TRBJ1-1; D uncertain. Germline CDR1 MDHEN, CDR2 SYDVKM. The CDR3 covers 14 residues. V lost 3 bases, J lost 1 base, and 9 bases lay in between. The CDR3 DNA reads TGTGCCAGCAGTTTTTCCCCCGGGAACACTGAAGCTTTCTTT. Its translation is CASSFSPGNTEAFF.

The chain combines TRBV7-9 with TRBJ1-1; D is possibly TRBD1 (6 bases). Germline lookup yields CDR1 SEHNR and CDR2 FQNEAQ (reference sequence). The CDR3 is 14 residues long. V was trimmed by 2 bases and J by 1 base, leaving 8 bases between them. The CDR3 DNA reads TGTGCCAGCAGCTTACAGGGGCCGAACACTGAAGCTTTCTTT. It codes for CASSLQGPNTEAFF.

The rearrangement links TRBV11-2 to TRBJ2-1; 7 bases fit TRBD1. The germline V gene encodes CDR1 SGHAT and CDR2 FQNNGV. The ends lost 1 base at V and 8 bases at J; junction bases unmatched: 8. This CDR3 is built from 15 residues. CDR3 DNA sequence: TGTGCCAGCAGCTTAGCCAACAGGGGCGGCGATGAGCAGTTCTTC. Translation: CASSLANRGGDEQFF.

This chain connects TRBV11-2 to TRBJ1-4, with D hard to call. Trimming pared 3 bases from V and 7 bases from J, leaving 9 bases between. Germline V CDR1 and CDR2: SGHAT, FQNNGV. The CDR3 sequence is 13 residues long. CDR3 residues: CASSFYSSEKLFF. The CDR3 bases are TGTGCCAGCAGCTTTTATAGTTCTGAAAAACTGTTTTTT.

This clone showed up just once. The chain carries TRBV5-5 and TRBJ2-4; D is tentatively TRBD1 or TRBD2 (5 bases each). V lost 2 bases, J lost 1 base, and 13 bases lay in between. The germline V gene has CDR1 SGHKS and CDR2 YYEKEE (reference sequence). This CDR3 spans 16 amino acids. This CDR3 is CASSFTGLVAKNIQYF. The CDR3 DNA is TGTGCCAGCAGCTTTACGGGGCTGGTGGCCAAAAACATTCAGTACTTC.

The chain recombines TRBV4-3 with TRBJ2-3; 8 nucleotides agree with TRBD2. The CDR3 length is 16 residues. The germline gives CDR1 LGHNA, CDR2 YSLEER. V lost 1 base to trimming and J lost 1 base; unmatched junction nucleotides: 4. In DNA form, the CDR3 reads TGCGCCAGCAGCCAAGGATCGGGAGGGGGCACAGATACGCAGTATTTT. This codes for CASSQGSGGGTDTQYF.

The V gene is TRBV9, the J gene TRBJ2-3, with D perhaps TRBD2 (7 bases). Trimming removed 0 bases at V and 2 bases at J, with 13 bases between. The length of the CDR3 is 16 residues. The germline gives CDR1 SGDLS, CDR2 YYNGEE. The CDR3 spells CASSVGTGTITDTQYF. The CDR3 nucleotides are TGTGCCAGCAGCGTAGGTACAGGGACTATCACAGATACGCAGTATTTT.

The chain combines TRBV6-4 with TRBJ2-3; the D is unclear. Trimming stripped 3 bases from V and 5 bases from J, with 9 bases between. Germline lookup yields CDR1 MRHNA and CDR2 SNTAGT. The CDR3 length is 13 residues. CDR3: CASSEGYGDTQYF. In DNA form, the CDR3 reads TGTGCCAGCAGTGAGGGCTATGGAGATACGCAGTATTTT.

This rearrangement joins TRBV7-9 to TRBJ1-5, with 9 bases identical to TRBD1. CDR3 length: 14 amino acids. Germline V lookup: CDR1 SEHNR, CDR2 FQNEAQ (reference sequence). The junction had 5 bases not matched to a gene; V was cut back by 5 bases and J by 6 bases. The CDR3 DNA reads as TGTGCCAGCAGCCGGGACAGGGAGGTTCAGCCCCAGCATTTT. Protein product: CASSRDREVQPQHF.

CDR3 nucleotide sequence: TGTGCCAGTAGTATCCTAGCGGGGGCGCTCGGCGAGCAGTACTTC. Protein product: CASSILAGALGEQYF. The chain is built from TRBV19 and TRBJ2-7; TRBD2 matches 10 bases. The length of the CDR3 is 15 residues. The J segment lost 6 bases and the V segment lost 3 bases, leaving 8 bases of the junction unmatched. Germline loops: CDR1 LNHDA, CDR2 SQIVND (reference sequence).

The chain uses TRBV10-3 and TRBJ2-5, with 7 bases lining up with TRBD1. The CDR3 has 15 amino acids. Germline V gives CDR1 ENHRY, CDR2 SYGVKD. V dropped 10 bases and J dropped 5; count of bases not matched to a gene: 16. Here the CDR3 DNA reads TGTGCCACCCAAAGGGGCAGGGGGTCCCGGGAGACCCAGTACTTC. Amino acids: CATQRGRGSRETQYF.

The chain uses TRBV3-1 (or the pseudogene TRBV3-2) and TRBJ1-1; D is uncertain. This CDR3 is 12 amino acids long. The germline V gene encodes CDR1 LGHDT and CDR2 YNNKEL (reference sequence). V dropped 4 bases and J dropped 4 bases, with 7 bases sitting between them. The CDR3, as DNA: TGTGCCAGCAGCCCTCGCTCCACTGAAGCTTTCTTT. The encoded protein is CASSPRSTEAFF.

This chain uses TRBV7-3 with TRBJ2-7; unclear D gene. This CDR3 is 14 amino acids long. V was trimmed by 2 bases and J by 0 bases, leaving 8 bases between them. Germline-derived CDR1 and CDR2 are SGHTA and FQGTGA. The CDR3: CASSLSRDSYEQYF. In nucleotides, the CDR3 is TGTGCCAGCAGCTTATCCCGCGACTCCTACGAGCAGTACTTC.

The chain combines TRBV28 with TRBJ2-3; D not resolved. V lost 2 bases and J 4 bases, leaving 16 bases between the germline ends. The germline CDR1 and CDR2 sequences are MDHEN and SYDVKM. The CDR3 totals 16 residues. Written as DNA, the CDR3 is TGTGCCAGCAGTTTAATGGTGGGCCGGACGGCAGATACGCAGTATTTT. Protein sequence: CASSLMVGRTADTQYF.